The sequence of this T cell receptor beta chain was determined in a study of cytomegalovirus exposure and HLA in healthy donors. The study, taken as a whole, reports: Most of the TCR beta V segments (in an earlier analysis) were productive either about 87% or about 30% of the time. According to the study, roughly 160 TCR beta chains were cytomegalovirus-associated.

With respect to this clone: Antigen: not known.

The V gene's germline CDR1 is MDHEN and CDR2 SYDVKM. CDR3 length equals 15 residues. Trimming cost V 1 base and J 1 base, with 5 bases left between them. The PCR ran on 60 Vbeta and 13 Jbeta primers. Only in-frame clones appear in the TCRdb table, and some are missing; sequencing was by immunoSEQ multiplex PCR. Found here are about 160,000 clones, 65% to 85% of them singletons; the top ten hold around 6.7%. The material sequenced was PBMCs. The chain is built from TRBV28 and TRBJ2-6, with TRBD1 as a possible D gene (5 bases). This receptor was taken from a woman younger than 45 in good health and CMV-seropositive. CDR3 nucleotide sequence: TGTGCCAGCAGTTTATCAGGGTCTGGGGCCAACGTCCTGACTTTC. Encoded protein: CASSLSGSGANVLTF. The full variable domain, its missing parts supplied by reference TRBV28 and TRBJ2-6, is DVKVTQSSRYLVKRTGEKVFLECVQDMDHENMFWYRQDPGLGLRLIYFSYDVKMKEKGDIPEGYSVSREKKERFSLILESASTNQTSMYLCASSLSGSGANVLTFGAGSRLTVL.